The 6 T cell receptor beta chains given below trace back to one sample, sequenced in a study of blood T cell repertoires in COVID-19. TCRdb keeps only in-frame clones here, not all; method: immunoSEQ multiplex PCR. The sample has about 43,000 clones, around four fifths seen once. The source material was peripheral blood. These receptors were collected from an elderly woman with acute or convalescent COVID-19.

The chain carries TRBV5-1 and TRBJ1-1, with TRBD1 matching over 7 bases. The V and J ends lost 5 bases and 0 bases, in that order; junction bases with no gene match: 7. CDR3 length: 15 amino acids. The germline gives CDR1 SGHRS, CDR2 YFSETQ. CDR3 in amino acids: CASSYRGPMNTEAFF. In DNA form, the CDR3 reads TGCGCCAGCAGTTACAGGGGACCCATGAACACTGAAGCTTTCTTT.

This rearrangement joins TRBV3-1 (or the pseudogene TRBV3-2) to TRBJ1-2; the match to TRBD1 covers 7 bases. The CDR3 spans 16 residues. Trimming took 7 bases from V and 8 from J; bases not matched to a gene: 19. CDR1 is LGHDT and CDR2 is YNNKEL in the germline V gene (reference sequence). The CDR3 sequence is CASTPGPRQGLNGYTF. The CDR3 DNA is TGTGCCAGCACCCCCGGACCGAGACAGGGACTTAACGGCTACACCTTC.

The J gene is TRBJ2-7, the V gene TRBV30; no reliable D call. CDR3 length: 14 residues. Germline V gene sequence: CDR1 GTSNPN, CDR2 SVGIG (reference sequence). Trimming shortened V by 0 bases and J by 2 bases, and 11 bases separated the two germline ends. The CDR3 bases are TGTGCCTGGAGTGTACCTATAGCCACCTACGAGCAGTACTTC. Translated: CAWSVPIATYEQYF.

CDR3 sequence: CASSFGGASLSNTEAFF. In DNA, the CDR3 is TGTGCCAGCAGCTTTGGGGGGGCTTCTCTGTCGAACACTGAAGCTTTCTTT. The chain joins TRBV5-5 to TRBJ1-1, with a weak D call TRBD1 (6 bases). The ends were cut back, 2 bases at V and 1 base at J, with 18 bases in the middle. Germline V gene data show CDR1 as SGHKS and CDR2 as YYEKEE (reference sequence). The CDR3 consists of 17 residues.

In its sample, this clone was seen once. The chain has TRBV9 and TRBJ2-3; tentative D call: TRBD2 (7 bases). Germline CDR1 is SGDLS and CDR2 is YYNGEE. The CDR3 has 16 amino acids. Deletions cut 2 bases from V and 0 bases from J, with 13 bases between. CDR3 residues: CASSVGGQSSTDTQYF. CDR3 nucleotide sequence: TGTGCCAGCAGCGTCGGGGGGCAGTCTAGCACAGATACGCAGTATTTT.

The V gene is TRBV11-2, the J gene TRBJ2-3, with unresolved D. Trimming stripped 2 bases from V and 1 base from J, with 10 bases between. Per germline, CDR1 SGHAT and CDR2 FQNNGV. This CDR3 has 15 amino acids. CDR3 region: CASSLNPGRTDTQYF. CDR3 nucleotides: TGTGCCAGCAGCTTAAACCCCGGTCGCACAGATACGCAGTATTTT.